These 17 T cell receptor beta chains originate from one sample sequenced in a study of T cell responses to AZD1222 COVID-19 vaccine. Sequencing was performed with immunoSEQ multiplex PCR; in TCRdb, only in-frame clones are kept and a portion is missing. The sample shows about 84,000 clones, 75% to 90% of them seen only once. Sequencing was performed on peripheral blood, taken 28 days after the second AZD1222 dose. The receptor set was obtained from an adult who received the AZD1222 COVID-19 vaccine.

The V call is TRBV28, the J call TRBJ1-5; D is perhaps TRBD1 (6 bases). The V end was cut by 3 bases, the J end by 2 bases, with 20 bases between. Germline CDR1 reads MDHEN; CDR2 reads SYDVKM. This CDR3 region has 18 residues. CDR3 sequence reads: CASSFFRRQDYRNQPQHF. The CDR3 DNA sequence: TGTGCCAGCAGTTTCTTCAGGAGACAGGACTATCGCAATCAGCCCCAGCATTTT.

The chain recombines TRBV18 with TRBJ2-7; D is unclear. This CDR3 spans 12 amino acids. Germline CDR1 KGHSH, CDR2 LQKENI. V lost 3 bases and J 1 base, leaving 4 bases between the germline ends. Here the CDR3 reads CASSPTSYEQYF. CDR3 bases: TGTGCCAGCTCACCGACATCCTACGAGCAGTACTTC.

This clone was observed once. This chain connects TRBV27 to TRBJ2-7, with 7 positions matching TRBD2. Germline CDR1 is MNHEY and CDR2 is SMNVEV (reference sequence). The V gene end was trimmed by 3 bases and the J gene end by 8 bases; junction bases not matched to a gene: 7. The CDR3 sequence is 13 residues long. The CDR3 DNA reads TGTGCCAGCAGTTTCTCGGGACTATCTAAGCAGTACTTC. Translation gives CASSFSGLSKQYF.

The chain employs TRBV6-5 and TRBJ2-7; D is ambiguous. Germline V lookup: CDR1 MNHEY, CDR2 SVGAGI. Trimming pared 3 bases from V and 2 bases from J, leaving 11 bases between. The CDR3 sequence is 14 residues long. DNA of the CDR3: TGTGCCAGCAGTTATCCCGGCCGCACCTACGAGCAGTACTTC. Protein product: CASSYPGRTYEQYF.

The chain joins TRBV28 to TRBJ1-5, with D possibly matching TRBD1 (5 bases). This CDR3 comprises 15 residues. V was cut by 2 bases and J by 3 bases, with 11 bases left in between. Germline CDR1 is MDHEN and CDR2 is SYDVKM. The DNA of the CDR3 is TGTGCCAGCAGTTTAGGGGCAGGGAACAATCAGCCCCAGCATTTT. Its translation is CASSLGAGNNQPQHF.

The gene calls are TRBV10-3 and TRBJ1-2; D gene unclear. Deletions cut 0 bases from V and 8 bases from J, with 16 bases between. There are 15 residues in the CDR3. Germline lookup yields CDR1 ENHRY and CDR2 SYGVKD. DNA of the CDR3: TGTGCCATCAGTGAGTCGAGTTCCGGGTCTGAGGGCTACACCTTC. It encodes CAISESSSGSEGYTF.

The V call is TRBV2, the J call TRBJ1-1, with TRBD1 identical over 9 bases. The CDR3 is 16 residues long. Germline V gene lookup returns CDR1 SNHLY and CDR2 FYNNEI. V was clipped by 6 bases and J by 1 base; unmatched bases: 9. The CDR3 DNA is TGTGCCAGCAGGAGAACAGGGGGCCGGGAGAACACTGAAGCTTTCTTT. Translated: CASRRTGGRENTEAFF.

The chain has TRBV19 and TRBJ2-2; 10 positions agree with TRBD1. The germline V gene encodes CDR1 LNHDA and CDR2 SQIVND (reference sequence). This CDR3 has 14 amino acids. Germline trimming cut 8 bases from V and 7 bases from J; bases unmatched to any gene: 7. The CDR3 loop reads CASGGTGVHGELFF. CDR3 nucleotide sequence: TGTGCCAGTGGGGGGACAGGGGTCCACGGGGAGCTGTTTTTT.

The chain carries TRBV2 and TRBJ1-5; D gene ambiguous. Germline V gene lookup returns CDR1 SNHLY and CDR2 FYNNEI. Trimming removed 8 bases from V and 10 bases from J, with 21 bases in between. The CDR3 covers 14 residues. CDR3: CASGPTSAISPQHF. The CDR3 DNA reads TGTGCCAGCGGTCCGACTTCCGCCATCAGCCCCCAGCATTTT.

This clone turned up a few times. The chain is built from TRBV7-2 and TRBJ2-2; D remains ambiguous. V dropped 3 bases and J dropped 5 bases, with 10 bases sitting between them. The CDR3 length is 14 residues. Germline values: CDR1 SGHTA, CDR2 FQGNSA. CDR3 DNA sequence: TGTGCCAGCAGCTTCCGGCGGCAAACCGGGGAGCTGTTTTTT. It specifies CASSFRRQTGELFF.

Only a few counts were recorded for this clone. CDR3 bases: TGTGCCAGCAGTTTCCGCAGGGGAGGCAATCAGCCCCAGCATTTT. Residues: CASSFRRGGNQPQHF. The J gene is TRBJ1-5, the V gene TRBV27; maybe TRBD1 (6 bases). The CDR3 extends over 15 amino acids. V was clipped by 3 bases and J by 2 bases, with 11 bases between them. The germline CDR1 and CDR2 sequences are MNHEY and SMNVEV (reference sequence).

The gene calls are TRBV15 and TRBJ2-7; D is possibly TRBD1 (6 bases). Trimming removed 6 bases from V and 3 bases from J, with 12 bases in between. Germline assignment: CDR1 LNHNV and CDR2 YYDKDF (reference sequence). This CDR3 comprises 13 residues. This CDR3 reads CATRIQGSYEQYF. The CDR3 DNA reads TGTGCCACCAGAATCCAGGGGAGCTACGAGCAGTACTTC. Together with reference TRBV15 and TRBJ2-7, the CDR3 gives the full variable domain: DAMVIQNPRYQVTQFGKPVTLSCSQTLNHNVMYWYQQKSSQAPKLLFHYYDKDFNNEADTPDNFQSRRPNTSFCFLDIRSPGLGDTAMYLCATRIQGSYEQYFGPGTRLTVT.

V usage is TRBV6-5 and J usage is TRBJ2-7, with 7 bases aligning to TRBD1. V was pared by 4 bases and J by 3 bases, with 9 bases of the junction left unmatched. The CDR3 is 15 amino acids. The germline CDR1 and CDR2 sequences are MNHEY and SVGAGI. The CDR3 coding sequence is TGTGCCAGCAGTTCAACCTTTGACAGGGACTACGAGCAGTACTTC. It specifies CASSSTFDRDYEQYF.

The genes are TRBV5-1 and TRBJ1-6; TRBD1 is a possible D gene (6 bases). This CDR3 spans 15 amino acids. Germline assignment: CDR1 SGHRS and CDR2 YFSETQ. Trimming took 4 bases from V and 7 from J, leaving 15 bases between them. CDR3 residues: CASSGLQGRNSPLHF. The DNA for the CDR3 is TGCGCCAGCAGCGGGTTACAGGGTCGGAATTCACCCCTCCACTTT.

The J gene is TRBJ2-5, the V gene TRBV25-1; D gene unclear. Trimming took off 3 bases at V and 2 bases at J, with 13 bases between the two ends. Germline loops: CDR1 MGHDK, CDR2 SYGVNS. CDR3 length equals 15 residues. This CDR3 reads CASSDPRPRQETQYF. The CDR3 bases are TGTGCCAGCAGTGATCCTAGACCCCGGCAAGAGACCCAGTACTTC.

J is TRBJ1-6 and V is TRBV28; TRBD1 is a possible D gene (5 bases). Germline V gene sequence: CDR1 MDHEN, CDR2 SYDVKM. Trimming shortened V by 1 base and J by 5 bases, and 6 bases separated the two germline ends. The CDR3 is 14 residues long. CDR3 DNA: TGTGCCAGCAGTTTATTGACAGATAATTCACCCCTCCACTTT. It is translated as CASSLLTDNSPLHF.

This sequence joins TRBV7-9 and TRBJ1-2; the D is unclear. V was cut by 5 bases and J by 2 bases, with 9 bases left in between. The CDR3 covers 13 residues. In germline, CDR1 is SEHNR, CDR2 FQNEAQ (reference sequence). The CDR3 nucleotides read TGTGCCAGCAGCCTGGGATTAAACTATGGCTACACCTTC. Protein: CASSLGLNYGYTF.